This T cell receptor (beta chain) was identified during a study of control samples from healthy donors and cancer patients. The method was immunoSEQ multiplex PCR; TCRdb's version includes in-frame clones alone and lacks a portion of them. The data show approximately 130,000 clones, with 89% seen just once and approximately 37% held by the top ten. Per germline, CDR1 MNHEY and CDR2 SVGEGT. V trimming: 4 bases; J trimming: 6 bases; junction bases outside the gene matches: 10. The CDR3 spans 15 residues. The chain employs TRBV6-2 or TRBV6-3 and TRBJ1-1; 8 nucleotides match TRBD1. The TCR originated in a man between 50 and 59 years old in good health. Sequenced sample: blood. The DNA of the CDR3 is TGTGCCAGCAGTTTCATAGACAGGGGAAGAGCTGAAGCTTTCTTT. It translates to CASSFIDRGRAEAFF.